The 5 T cell receptor beta chains listed next were all sequenced from one sample in a study of blood T cell repertoires in COVID-19. The table came from immunoSEQ multiplex PCR; TCRdb's copy has only in-frame clones and leaves some out. Of a few hundred thousand clones listed, roughly 88% are singletons. Sample: PBMCs or T cells enriched from blood (not recorded which). The receptor set was obtained from a woman aged 25-40 years who had recovered from COVID-19.

The genes are TRBV5-4 and TRBJ2-5; D is possibly TRBD1 (5 bases). Between the trimmed V and J ends, which lost 4 bases and 5 bases, there was a span of 15 bases. CDR3 length: 14 amino acids. The germline CDR1 and CDR2 sequences are SGHNT and YYREEE (reference sequence). This CDR3 is CASSVKQGRETQYF. The CDR3 DNA follows: TGTGCCAGCAGCGTAAAGCAGGGTAGGGAGACCCAGTACTTC.

This clone showed up just a few times. V gene TRBV6-2 or TRBV6-3 combines with J gene TRBJ1-6, with TRBD1 identical over 8 bases. V lost 6 bases and J lost 9; bases outside the gene matches: 7. This CDR3 spans 14 amino acids. CDR1 MNHEY and CDR2 SVGEGT come from the germline V gene. CDR3 nucleotide sequence: TGTGCCAGCAGCCCGACAGGGGTCTCTTCACCCCTCCACTTT. It translates to CASSPTGVSSPLHF.

The chain has TRBV10-3 and TRBJ2-7, with a possible D match to TRBD2 (7 bases). Germline values: CDR1 ENHRY, CDR2 SYGVKD. The CDR3 runs 14 residues. V was shortened by 9 bases and J by 0 bases, with 15 bases between the two germline ends. CDR3 region: CAIGRDTYSYEQYF. The CDR3 nucleotides are TGTGCCATAGGGAGGGACACCTACTCCTACGAGCAGTACTTC.

The chain uses TRBV15 and TRBJ2-2, with unresolved D. V lost 1 base, J lost 10 bases, and 10 bases lay in between. The CDR3 totals 13 residues. Germline V gives CDR1 LNHNV, CDR2 YYDKDF (reference sequence). The CDR3 region is CATSRGSIKELFF. The CDR3 region has the DNA TGTGCCACCAGCAGAGGTAGCATTAAGGAGCTGTTTTTT. Supplemented by reference TRBV15 and TRBJ2-2, the full variable domain reads DAMVIQNPRYQVTQFGKPVTLSCSQTLNHNVMYWYQQKSSQAPKLLFHYYDKDFNNEADTPDNFQSRRPNTSFCFLDIRSPGLGDTAMYLCATSRGSIKELFFGEGSRLTVL.

The chain couples TRBV6-5 to TRBJ2-5; 11 bases align to TRBD1. The CDR3 has 15 amino acids. Losses at the gene ends were 4 bases for V and 3 bases for J; bases not matched to a gene: 4. Germline V CDR1 and CDR2: MNHEY, SVGAGI. CDR3 amino acids: CASSSRDRGKETQYF. CDR3 DNA: TGTGCCAGCAGTTCTCGGGACAGGGGGAAAGAGACCCAGTACTTC.